This T cell receptor (beta chain) comes out of a study of T cell responses to AZD1222 COVID-19 vaccine. Whole-study findings and limits: Recipients of AZD1222 seropositive at baseline numbered only 5 or 6. There were mostly white British donors and more females than males, and clonal diversity was possibly underestimated.

The V end was cut by 8 bases, the J end by 1 base, with 11 bases between. CDR1 and CDR2 (germline): WSHSY, SAAADI. The CDR3 runs 13 residues. Of note for this clone: Antigen: not known.

Libraries were prepared by immunoSEQ multiplex PCR; TCRdb keeps only in-frame clonotypes and omits some of them. The data show roughly 70,000 clones, roughly 82% seen once. The sequencing used peripheral blood, collected on day 0 of AZD1222 vaccination. The source is an adult in good health. V is TRBV10-2 and J is TRBJ1-1; the D is unclear. CDR3 sequence reads: CASGRAENTEAFF. The CDR3, as DNA: TGCGCCAGCGGGCGGGCCGAGAACACTGAAGCTTTCTTT.